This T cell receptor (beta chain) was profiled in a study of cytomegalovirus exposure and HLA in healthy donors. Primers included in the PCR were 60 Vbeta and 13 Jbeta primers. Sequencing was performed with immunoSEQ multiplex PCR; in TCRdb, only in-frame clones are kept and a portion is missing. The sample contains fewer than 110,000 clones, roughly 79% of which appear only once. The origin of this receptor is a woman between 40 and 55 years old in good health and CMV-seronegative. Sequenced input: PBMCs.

DNA of the CDR3: TGTGCCAGCAGCCGGGACAGATCCTACGAGCAGTACTTC. Its translation: CASSRDRSYEQYF. This chain joins TRBV6-1 and TRBJ2-7; 7 nucleotides line up with TRBD1. Germline lookup yields CDR1 MNHNS and CDR2 SASEGT. The CDR3 sequence is 13 residues long. V trimming: 6 bases; J trimming: 1 base; junction bases outside the gene matches: 3.